The 22 T cell receptor beta chains reported below all come from one sample, sequenced in a study of immune evolution from preneoplasia to lung adenocarcinoma. TCRdb's table, derived via immunoSEQ multiplex PCR, lists solely in-frame clones and lacks some. The sample yields around 6,200 clones, around 80% seen once. Sequenced material: FFPE invasive lung adenocarcinoma tissue. These receptors were taken from a person aged 45 to 59 with lung adenocarcinoma.

The chain combines TRBV10-3 with TRBJ1-5; no definite D call. Trimming shortened V by 0 bases and J by 0 bases, and 6 bases separated the two germline ends. Germline V lookup: CDR1 ENHRY, CDR2 SYGVKD. The CDR3 runs to 15 residues. The CDR3: CAISESWDSNQPQHF. The CDR3 region has the DNA TGTGCCATCAGTGAGTCGTGGGATAGCAATCAGCCCCAGCATTTT.

The chain links TRBV18 to TRBJ2-7; the match to TRBD1 covers 9 bases. The germline gives CDR1 KGHSH, CDR2 LQKENI. V lost 6 bases and J lost 5; bases outside the gene matches: 14. The CDR3 spans 16 residues. The CDR3 is CASSPKSGTGMNEQYF. In DNA form, the CDR3 reads TGTGCCAGCTCTCCGAAATCCGGGACAGGGATGAACGAGCAGTACTTC. Filled out from reference TRBV18 and TRBJ2-7, the complete variable domain reads NAGVMQNPRHLVRRRGQEARLRCSPMKGHSHVYWYRQLPEEGLKFMVYLQKENIIDESGMPKERFSAEFPKEGPSILRIQQVVRGDSAAYFCASSPKSGTGMNEQYFGPGTRLTVT.

The chain uses TRBV4-3 and TRBJ2-1; TRBD2 might be the D (5 bases). Per the germline V gene, CDR1 is LGHNA and CDR2 is YSLEER. This CDR3 has 13 amino acids. V dropped 4 bases and J dropped 13 bases, with 17 bases sitting between them. The CDR3 sequence: CASSPELRRRQFF. In DNA, the CDR3 is TGCGCCAGCAGCCCCGAGTTGCGGAGGCGTCAGTTCTTC.

The chain uses TRBV4-1 and TRBJ1-2; maybe TRBD1 (6 bases). The CDR3 length is 17 residues. Germline-derived CDR1 and CDR2 are MGHRA and YSYEKL. V was shortened by 1 base and J by 1 base, with 16 bases between the two germline ends. CDR3 loop: CASSQAPRAGDNYGYTF. The CDR3, as DNA: TGCGCCAGCAGCCAAGCCCCGCGGGCAGGGGATAACTATGGCTACACCTTC.

This clone was detected only a few times. The rearrangement uses TRBV18 and TRBJ2-5; D is ambiguous. The germline V and J ends were trimmed by 0 bases and 5 bases, with 16 bases remaining between them. The CDR3 contains 16 residues. Germline V lookup: CDR1 KGHSH, CDR2 LQKENI. In DNA form, the CDR3 reads TGTGCCAGCTCACCACCGTCCCCCTCGCCCCTGGAGACCCAGTACTTC. Protein: CASSPPSPSPLETQYF.

The chain uses TRBV5-4 and TRBJ1-2, with 10 bases matching TRBD1. CDR3 length equals 16 residues. Losses at the gene ends were 4 bases for V and 0 bases for J; bases not matched to a gene: 6. Germline assignment: CDR1 SGHNT and CDR2 YYREEE (reference sequence). The CDR3 protein is CASSTGQGPTNYGYTF. DNA for the CDR3: TGTGCCAGCAGCACGGGACAGGGGCCTACTAACTATGGCTACACCTTC.

This clone was counted only a few times. The chain recombines TRBV18 with TRBJ2-2; D is unresolved. V was shortened by 3 bases and J by 7 bases, with 6 bases between the two germline ends. This CDR3 spans 12 amino acids. Per germline, CDR1 KGHSH and CDR2 LQKENI. CDR3 sequence reads: CASSPLSGELFF. The CDR3 coding sequence is TGTGCCAGCTCACCTTTGAGCGGGGAGCTGTTTTTT. Based on the CDR3 plus reference TRBV18 and TRBJ2-2, the full variable domain is NAGVMQNPRHLVRRRGQEARLRCSPMKGHSHVYWYRQLPEEGLKFMVYLQKENIIDESGMPKERFSAEFPKEGPSILRIQQVVRGDSAAYFCASSPLSGELFFGEGSRLTVL.

This clone appeared a single time. The chain is built from TRBV4-1 and TRBJ2-1, with D unclear. There are 13 residues in the CDR3. Germline lookup yields CDR1 MGHRA and CDR2 YSYEKL. V was shortened by 0 bases and J by 9 bases, with 9 bases between the two germline ends. The DNA of the CDR3 is TGCGCCAGCAGCCAAGACCCGGGTAGTGAGCAGTTCTTC. Translated, it gives CASSQDPGSEQFF.

V gene TRBV4-1 combines with J gene TRBJ1-2, with D hard to call. The CDR3 consists of 16 residues. The ends were cut back, 4 bases at V and 3 bases at J, with 18 bases in the middle. Germline CDR1 is MGHRA and CDR2 is YSYEKL. The CDR3 protein is CASSLSQRGFDYGYTF. As DNA, the CDR3 is TGCGCCAGCAGCCTATCCCAGCGGGGATTCGACTATGGCTACACCTTC.

Only a few counts were recorded for this clone. The rearrangement links TRBV4-2 to TRBJ2-2, with 8 bases identical to TRBD2. Germline V gene lookup returns CDR1 LGHNA and CDR2 YNFKEQ. The CDR3 totals 16 residues. V lost 7 bases and J lost 4; bases outside the gene matches: 11. Here the CDR3 DNA reads TGTGCCAGCACCTCACGAGCGGGAGAGGGCACCGGGGAGCTGTTTTTT. It is translated as CASTSRAGEGTGELFF.

CDR3: CARSSNSGTPYGEQYF. The CDR3 DNA is TGTGCCAGAAGCTCAAACAGCGGCACTCCCTATGGCGAGCAGTACTTC. The chain couples TRBV5-3 to TRBJ2-7, with a possible D match to TRBD2 (5 bases). TRBV5-3 is identified as an open reading frame with a role that is uncertain. The CDR3 has 16 residues. V was shortened by 3 bases and J by 6 bases, with 22 bases between the two germline ends.

The V call is TRBV28, the J call TRBJ2-3; no definite D call. Germline V gene sequence: CDR1 MDHEN, CDR2 SYDVKM. CDR3 length equals 12 residues. The V end was cut by 4 bases, the J end by 3 bases, with 5 bases between. CDR3 in DNA: TGTGCCAGCAGTTCCAATACAGATACGCAGTATTTT. It yields the protein CASSSNTDTQYF.

The gene calls are TRBV25-1 and TRBJ2-1; D might be TRBD1 (6 bases). Germline assignment: CDR1 MGHDK and CDR2 SYGVNS. The V gene lost 5 bases and the J gene lost 7 bases, with 6 bases spanning the gap. This CDR3 region has 11 residues. CDR3 in amino acids: CASSRGNEQFF. The DNA of the CDR3 is TGTGCCAGCAGTAGGGGGAATGAGCAGTTCTTC.

The CDR3 nucleotides read TGTGCCTGTAACAGGGGGGGTGAAGCTTTCTTT. As protein: CACNRGGEAFF. The V call is TRBV30, the J call TRBJ1-1, with 8 positions matching TRBD1. V shed 6 bases, J shed 7 bases, and the junction held 4 bases outside the gene matches. This CDR3 has 11 amino acids. Germline V gene data show CDR1 as GTSNPN and CDR2 as SVGIG (reference sequence).

This rearrangement joins TRBV25-1 to TRBJ1-2; TRBD1 is a possible D gene (6 bases). This CDR3 has 15 amino acids. The ends were cut back, 1 base at V and 4 bases at J, with 13 bases in the middle. Germline-derived CDR1 and CDR2 are MGHDK and SYGVNS. The CDR3 sequence: CASSESWGPIYGYTF. As DNA, the CDR3 is TGTGCCAGCAGTGAATCTTGGGGGCCCATCTATGGCTACACCTTC.

For the CDR3, the DNA is TGTGCCTGGAGTGTAGGGGACAGGGGCAATCAGCCCCAGCATTTT. It is translated as CAWSVGDRGNQPQHF. V gene TRBV30 combines with J gene TRBJ1-5; TRBD1 matches 9 bases. J was trimmed by 2 bases and V by 0 bases; bases with no gene match: 2. The germline V gene encodes CDR1 GTSNPN and CDR2 SVGIG (reference sequence). The CDR3 has 15 amino acids.

The chain has TRBV2 and TRBJ1-5, with D uncertain. The germline V gene has CDR1 SNHLY and CDR2 FYNNEI. V shed 5 bases and J shed 0 bases, with 5 bases lying between them. The CDR3 is made up of 13 amino acids. CDR3 in amino acids: CASSPTSNQPQHF. CDR3 bases: TGTGCCAGCAGTCCCACTAGCAATCAGCCCCAGCATTTT.

The CDR3 DNA is TGTGCCAGCAGCGGCCCCCGGAGGGAGACCGGGACTAGCGGAGGCACAGATACGCAGTATTTT. It encodes CASSGPRRETGTSGGTDTQYF. The genes are TRBV9 and TRBJ2-3; 11 bases match TRBD2. CDR3 size: 21 residues. Germline CDR1 is SGDLS and CDR2 is YYNGEE. With V trimmed by 3 bases and J by 1 base, 19 bases remained unmatched. The full variable domain, rest sourced from reference TRBV9 and TRBJ2-3, is DSGVTQTPKHLITATGQRVTLRCSPRSGDLSVYWYQQSLDQGLQFLIQYYNGEERAKGNILERFSAQQFPDLHSELNLSSLELGDSALYFCASSGPRRETGTSGGTDTQYFGPGTRLTVL.

This sequence joins TRBV6-1 and TRBJ2-6; D is uncertain. In germline, CDR1 is MNHNS, CDR2 SASEGT. V was shortened by 7 bases and J by 1 base, with 11 bases between the two germline ends. The CDR3 is 15 amino acids. The CDR3 sequence is CASMTPSSGANVLTF. CDR3 DNA sequence: TGTGCCAGCATGACCCCGTCATCTGGGGCCAACGTCCTGACTTTC.

V is TRBV19 and J is TRBJ2-7, with D possibly being TRBD1 or TRBD2 (5 bases each). V lost 6 bases and J 0 bases, leaving 12 bases between the germline ends. The CDR3 covers 14 residues. Germline CDR1 and CDR2: LNHDA and SQIVND (reference sequence). This CDR3 is CASREGRDSYEQYF. The CDR3 DNA reads TGTGCCAGTAGAGAGGGCAGGGACTCCTACGAGCAGTACTTC.

The table lists this clone with a few counts. The chain combines TRBV15 with TRBJ2-7; 12 bases fit TRBD2. Germline lookup yields CDR1 LNHNV and CDR2 YYDKDF (reference sequence). V lost 2 bases to trimming and J lost 3 bases; unmatched junction nucleotides: 2. The CDR3 length is 15 residues. CDR3 sequence reads: CATSRRTSGNYEQYF. The CDR3 coding sequence is TGTGCCACCAGCAGAAGGACTAGCGGGAACTACGAGCAGTACTTC.

J is TRBJ1-2 and V is TRBV19; tentative D call: TRBD1 (6 bases). Germline loops: CDR1 LNHDA, CDR2 SQIVND (reference sequence). CDR3 length: 16 residues. V was shortened by 0 bases and J by 3 bases, with 14 bases between the two germline ends. CDR3 nucleotide sequence: TGTGCCAGTAGTATAGATCCACAGGGTATGGACTATGGCTACACCTTC. It is translated as CASSIDPQGMDYGYTF.